The T cell receptor beta chain described here comes from a study of T-cell memory formation after mild COVID-19. Whole-study findings and limits: Largely, contracting CD4+ clones fell within CM and EM, and contracting CD8+ clones within EMRA. Memory cells collected pre-infection included some clones that later responded, suggesting cross-reactive memory joined.

The CDR3 contains 15 residues. V lost 4 bases and J lost 5; bases outside the gene matches: 8. In germline, CDR1 is MGHRA, CDR2 YSYEKL. With respect to this clonotype: Its antigen remains unidentified. This may arise from a read error, as a much more abundant clone is one base away.

Constant-segment primers served in 5'RACE that generated TCR alpha and TCR beta cDNA libraries bearing sample barcodes and UMIs. TCRdb reanalysed the 5' RACE reads using MiXCR and keeps one entry per CDR3 protein. The table records approximately 440,000 distinct CDR3 sequences, 20% of them present only once. This rearrangement joins TRBV4-1 to TRBJ2-1; 7 bases fit TRBD2. This TCR came from an adult woman who had mild COVID-19 (a few samples of this study predate the infection). Cell type and time point are not known. The sequencing sample was made of PBMCs or a T cell subset sorted from them (not recorded which). The CDR3 nucleotides read TGCGCCAGCAGCCCGCGGGAGTTCGGCCACAATGAGCAGTTCTTC. Translated: CASSPREFGHNEQFF.